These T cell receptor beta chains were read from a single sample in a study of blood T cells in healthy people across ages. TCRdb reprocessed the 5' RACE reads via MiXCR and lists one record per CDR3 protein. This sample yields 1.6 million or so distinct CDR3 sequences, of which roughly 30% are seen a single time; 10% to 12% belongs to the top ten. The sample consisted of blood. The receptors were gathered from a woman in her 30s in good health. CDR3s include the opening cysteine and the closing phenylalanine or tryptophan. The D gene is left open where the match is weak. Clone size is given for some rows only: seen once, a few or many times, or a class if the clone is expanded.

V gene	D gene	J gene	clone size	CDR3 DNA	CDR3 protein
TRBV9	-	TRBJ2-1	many	TGTGCCAGCAGCGGCCCACAAACGGGGAGGAATGAGCAGTTCTTC	CASSGPQTGRNEQFF
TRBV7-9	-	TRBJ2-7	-	TGTGCCAGCAGCTTGGGGGCAAGTACCTACGAGCAGTACTTC	CASSLGASTYEQYF
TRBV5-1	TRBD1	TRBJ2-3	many	TGTGCCAGCAGTTCGCGGACAGGGGGCACAGATACGCAGTATTTT	CASSSRTGGTDTQYF
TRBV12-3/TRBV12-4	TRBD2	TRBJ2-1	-	TGTGCCAGCAGTTTAATTTACCTTATCCCGGGACTAGCGGACAATGAGCAGTTCTTC	CASSLIYLIPGLADNEQFF
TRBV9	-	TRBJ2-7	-	TGTGCCAGCAGCGTAGACTGGAGCCCCTACGAGCAGTACTTC	CASSVDWSPYEQYF
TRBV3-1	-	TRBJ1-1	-	TGTGCCAGCAGCCAAGGTCCAAGCCTAAACACTGAAGCTTTCTTT	CASSQGPSLNTEAFF
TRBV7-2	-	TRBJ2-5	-	TGTGCCAGCACCATGGGGCGAGAGACCCAGTACTTC	CASTMGRETQYF
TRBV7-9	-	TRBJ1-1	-	TGTGCCAGCAGCCCTAAATCCGACAGGAACACTGAAGCTTTCTTT	CASSPKSDRNTEAFF
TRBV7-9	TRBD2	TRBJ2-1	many	TGTGCCAGCAGCCCCACTAGCGGGGGCTCCTACAATGAGCAGTTCTTC	CASSPTSGGSYNEQFF
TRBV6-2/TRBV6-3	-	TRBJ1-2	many	TGTGCCAGCACCAAATCAAGGGCAGGTCGCTTCTATGGCTACACCTTC	CASTKSRAGRFYGYTF